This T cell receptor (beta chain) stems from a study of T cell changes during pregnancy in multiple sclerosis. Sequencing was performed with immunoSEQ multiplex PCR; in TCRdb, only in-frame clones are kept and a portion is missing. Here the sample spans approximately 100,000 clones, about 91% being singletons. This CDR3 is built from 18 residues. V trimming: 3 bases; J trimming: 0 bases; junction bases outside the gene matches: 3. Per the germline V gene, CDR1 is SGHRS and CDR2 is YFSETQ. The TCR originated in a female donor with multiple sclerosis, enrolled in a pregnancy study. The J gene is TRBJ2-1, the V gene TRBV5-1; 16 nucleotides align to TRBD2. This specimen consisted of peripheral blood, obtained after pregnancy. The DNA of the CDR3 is TGCGCCAGCAGCTCGGGACTAGCGGGGGGGCCCTCCTACAATGAGCAGTTCTTC. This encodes CASSSGLAGGPSYNEQFF.